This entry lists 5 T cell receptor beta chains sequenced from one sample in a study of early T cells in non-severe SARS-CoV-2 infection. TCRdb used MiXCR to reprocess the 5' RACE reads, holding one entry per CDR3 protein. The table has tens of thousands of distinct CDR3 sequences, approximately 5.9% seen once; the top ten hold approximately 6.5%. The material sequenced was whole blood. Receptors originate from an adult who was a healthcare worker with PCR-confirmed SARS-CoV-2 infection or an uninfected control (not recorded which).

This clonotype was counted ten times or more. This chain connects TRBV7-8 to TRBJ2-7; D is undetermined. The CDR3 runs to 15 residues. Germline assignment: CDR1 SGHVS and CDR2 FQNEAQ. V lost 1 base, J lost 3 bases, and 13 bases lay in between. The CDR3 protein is CASSLVAGLFYEQYF. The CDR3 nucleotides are TGTGCCAGCAGCTTAGTGGCCGGATTATTCTACGAGCAGTACTTC.

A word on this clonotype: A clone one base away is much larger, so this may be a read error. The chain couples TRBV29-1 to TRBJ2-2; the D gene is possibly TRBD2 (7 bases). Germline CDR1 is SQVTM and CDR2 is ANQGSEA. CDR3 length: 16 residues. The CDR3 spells CSVVYREGRNTGELLF. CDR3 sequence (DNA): TGCAGCGTTGTCTACAGGGAGGGAAGAAACACCGGGGAGCTGCTTTTT.

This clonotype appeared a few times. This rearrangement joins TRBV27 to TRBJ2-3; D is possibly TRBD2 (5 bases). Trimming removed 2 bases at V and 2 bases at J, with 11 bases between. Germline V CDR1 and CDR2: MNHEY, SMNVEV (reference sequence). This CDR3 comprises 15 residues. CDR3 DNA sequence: TGTGCCAGCAGTTTAGAGGGTCTAAACACAGATACGCAGTATTTT. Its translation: CASSLEGLNTDTQYF.

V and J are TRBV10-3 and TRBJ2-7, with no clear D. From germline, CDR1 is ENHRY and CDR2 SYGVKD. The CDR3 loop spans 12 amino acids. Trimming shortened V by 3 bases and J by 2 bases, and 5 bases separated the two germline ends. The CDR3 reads CAISDGAYEQYF. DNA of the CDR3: TGTGCCATCAGTGATGGGGCCTACGAGCAGTACTTC.

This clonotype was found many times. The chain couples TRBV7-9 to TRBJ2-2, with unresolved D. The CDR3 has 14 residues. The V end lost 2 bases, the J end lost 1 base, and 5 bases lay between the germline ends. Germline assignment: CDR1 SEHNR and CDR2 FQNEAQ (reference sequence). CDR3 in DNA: TGTGCCAGCAGCTTATTCCAGAACACCGGGGAGCTGTTTTTT. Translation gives CASSLFQNTGELFF.